This T cell receptor (beta chain) was recovered during a study of T cell responses to AZD1222 COVID-19 vaccine (dated by TCRdb to about 2021). Regarding the complete study: AZD1222 recipients whose second dose came at about 4 weeks and those whose second dose came at about 12 weeks were combined into one group, since spike-specific TCR depth and breadth did not differ between the two schedules. A total of 230 or so trial participants underwent TCR sequencing, of whom some 210 received two doses of AZD1222 and some 25 received two doses of the MenACWY control vaccine. Enrollment into the trials was organized by age into subgroups of 18-55, 56-69 and 70-plus years, and those subgroups contained roughly 160, 29 and 62 TCR-sequenced participants, respectively. Overall results and qualifications from the work: CD4 TCRs associated with the vaccine covered the entire spike protein, and the dominant responses were in regions 160-218 and 743-854. Nearly half of unique spike-specific TCRs reportedly recognized epitopes outside regions mutated in the B.1.351 and B.1.1.7 variants. Only a handful of AZD1222 recipients were SARS-CoV-2 seropositive at baseline, limiting conclusions about previously exposed vaccinees. Because no samples from the day 14 peak response were available, repertoires could be characterized only after the peak T cell response. In the small 56-69-year group, the increase in depth fell short of significance, most likely because of low power. Most participants were white British and females outnumbered males, and the authors suggested that clonal diversity may have been underestimated. A significant rise in spike-specific TCR breadth and depth was observed after two AZD1222 doses relative to day 0 and relative to MenACWY recipients.

CDR1 and CDR2, per the germline V gene, are SNHLY and FYNNEI. The CDR3, from cysteine to phenylalanine, totals 11 residues. The entry retains the CDR3 DNA only, 33 bases that are in frame from base 1. V and J lose 7 bases and 9 bases, and a span of 12 bases separates them. The CDR3 regions of human TCRbeta chains were analyzed by immunosequencing. In the original analysis: TCRs in the repertoires were matched against a reference library of SARS-CoV-2-specific TCRs that had been generated with the MIRA antigen-specificity platform. Breadth meant the fraction of unique TCRs that were SARS-CoV-2-associated, whereas depth meant the fraction of total T cells that were SARS-CoV-2-associated. Each spike-specific TCR was assigned to its reactive spike region and to a CD4 or CD8 class using the MIRA data. Log10-transformed breadth and depth values were compared by one-way ANOVA with Sidak's multiple comparisons tests. TCRdb limited this immuneACCESS table to in-frame rearrangements with V and J called. A share of clones is missing; checked studies link under half to unresolved V genes, and the rest is unexplained. Clone size and the V and J calls come from that table; the DNA yielded D and trimming. This sample lists 150,000 to 200,000 clones; 94% were detected once. The ten top clones hold 9.2% of the sample.

The time point label of this sample denotes: baseline before first vaccination. Vaccinee samples were obtained from the UK trials COV001 and COV002, which included a single-blind randomized controlled phase 2/3 trial of AZD1222 (ChAdOx1 nCoV-19) in healthy adults. For TCRbeta chain sequencing, PBMC samples were collected from trial participants at day 0 and at day 28 after the second dose. This clone was seen just once. Its antigen remains unidentified. Nothing much larger sits one base from this clone, and base qualities are not available. Sample: peripheral blood, taken on day 0 of AZD1222 vaccination. The receptor's source is an adult in good health. The chain uses TRBV2 and TRBJ1-1; no D gene is confidently identified. The CDR3 in this case is CASMVREQAFF. The DNA sequence is TGTGCCAGCATGGTAAGGGAGCAAGCTTTCTTT.